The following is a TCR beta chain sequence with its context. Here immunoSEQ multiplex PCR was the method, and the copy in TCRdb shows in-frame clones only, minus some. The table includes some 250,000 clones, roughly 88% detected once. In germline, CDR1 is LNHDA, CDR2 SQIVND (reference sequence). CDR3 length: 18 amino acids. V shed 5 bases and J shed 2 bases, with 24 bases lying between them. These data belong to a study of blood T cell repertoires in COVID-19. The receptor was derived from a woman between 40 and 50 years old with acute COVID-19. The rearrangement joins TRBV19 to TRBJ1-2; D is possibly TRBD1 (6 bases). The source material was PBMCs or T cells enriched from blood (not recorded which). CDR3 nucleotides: TGTGCCAGTAGTCGCTCTTTGTACCAAACAGGGTCCAACTATGGCTACACCTTC. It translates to CASSRSLYQTGSNYGYTF.